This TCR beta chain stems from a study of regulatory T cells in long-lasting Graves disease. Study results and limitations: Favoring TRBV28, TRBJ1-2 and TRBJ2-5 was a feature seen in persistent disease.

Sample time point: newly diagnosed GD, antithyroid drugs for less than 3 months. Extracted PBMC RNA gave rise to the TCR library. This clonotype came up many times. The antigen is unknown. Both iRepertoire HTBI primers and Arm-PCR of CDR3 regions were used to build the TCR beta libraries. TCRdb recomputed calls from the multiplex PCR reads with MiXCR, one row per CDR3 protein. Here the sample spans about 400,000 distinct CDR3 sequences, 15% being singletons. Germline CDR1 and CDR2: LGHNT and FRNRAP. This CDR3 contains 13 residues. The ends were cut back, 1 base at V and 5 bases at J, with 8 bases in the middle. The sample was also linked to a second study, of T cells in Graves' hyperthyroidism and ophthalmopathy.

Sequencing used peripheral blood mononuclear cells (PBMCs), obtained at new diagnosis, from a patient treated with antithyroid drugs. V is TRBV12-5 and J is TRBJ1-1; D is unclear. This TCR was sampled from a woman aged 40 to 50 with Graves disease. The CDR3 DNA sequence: TGTGCTAGTGGTTTGGGAACTGGAACTGAAGCTTTCTTT. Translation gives CASGLGTGTEAFF.